A single T cell receptor beta chain is shown here with its context. The germline V gene encodes CDR1 SGHTS and CDR2 YDEGEE. The CDR3 has 11 amino acids. Trimming left V 2 bases short and J 5 bases short, with 2 bases between. The source of the sample is a study of early T cells in non-severe SARS-CoV-2 infection. Each CDR3 protein is one row after TCRdb ran MiXCR on the 5' RACE reads. The sample yields under 85,000 distinct CDR3 sequences, more than 10% seen once. This TCR derives from an adult who was a healthcare worker with PCR-confirmed SARS-CoV-2 infection or an uninfected control (not recorded which). The donor label of this sample is uncertain. The J gene is TRBJ1-3, the V gene TRBV5-8; no reliable D call. Sequencing was performed on whole blood, taken at baseline. The chain's CDR3 is CASSFRNTIYF. The CDR3 nucleotides read TGTGCCAGCAGCTTTCGAAACACCATATATTTT.